The T cell receptor beta chain described here comes from a study of regulatory T cells in long-lasting Graves disease. This clonotype was found a few times. Its antigen is unidentified. Arm-PCR with iRepertoire HTBI primers amplified the CDR3 regions for these TCR beta libraries. Study processing details: Across samples, 60 to 75 TRBV and some 15 TRBJ segments were found. Each CDR3 protein is one row after TCRdb ran MiXCR on the multiplex PCR reads. None of the V and J calls come from the authors' own analysis; TCRdb made them. The sample consists of 700,000 or so distinct CDR3 sequences, about 30% of them appearing once. Trimming removed 5 bases at V and 2 bases at J, with 12 bases between. The CDR3 contains 14 residues. CDR1 and CDR2 (germline): MNHNS, SASEGT. Study results and limitations: TRBV28, TRBJ1-2 and TRBJ2-5 were segments that persistent disease favored.

Time point in this sample: persistent/refractory GD, antithyroid drugs over 5 years with positive TRAb. From RNA extracted from PBMCs, the TCR library was made. Patient provenance is recorded as an endocrinology department in Xi'an, China. The V call is TRBV6-1, the J call TRBJ1-1; D unresolved. The sequences come from peripheral blood mononuclear cells (PBMCs), collected when the disease was refractory, from a patient treated with antithyroid drugs. The receptor was derived from a female donor with Graves disease. The DNA for the CDR3 is TGTGCCAGCAGTATGGGATTTCGAAACACTGAAGCTTTCTTT. Amino acid sequence: CASSMGFRNTEAFF.